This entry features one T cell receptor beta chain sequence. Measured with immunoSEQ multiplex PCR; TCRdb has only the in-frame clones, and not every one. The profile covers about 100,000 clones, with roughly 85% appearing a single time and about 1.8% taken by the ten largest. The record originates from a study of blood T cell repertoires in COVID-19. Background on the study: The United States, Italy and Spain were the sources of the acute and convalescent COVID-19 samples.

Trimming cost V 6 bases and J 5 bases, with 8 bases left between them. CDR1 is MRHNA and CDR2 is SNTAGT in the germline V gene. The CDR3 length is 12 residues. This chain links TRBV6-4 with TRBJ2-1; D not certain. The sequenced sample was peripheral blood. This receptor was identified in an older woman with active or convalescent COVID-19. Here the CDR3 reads CASRGPNNEQFF. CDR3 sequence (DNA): TGTGCCAGCAGGGGCCCGAACAATGAGCAGTTCTTC.